This TCR beta chain emerged from a study of T cell changes during pregnancy in multiple sclerosis. Trimming stripped 0 bases from V and 1 base from J, with 10 bases between. This CDR3 is built from 15 residues. Germline lookup yields CDR1 SGHAT and CDR2 FQNNGV. TCRdb's table, derived via immunoSEQ multiplex PCR, lists solely in-frame clones and lacks some. The sample shows around 80,000 clones, approximately 92% of them seen only once. Sequenced material: peripheral blood, taken before pregnancy. The TCR sequence derives from a female donor with multiple sclerosis, enrolled in a pregnancy study. The rearrangement joins TRBV11-2 to TRBJ2-7; tentatively, D is TRBD2 (5 bases). CDR3 residues: CASSLDLGDSYEQYF. Written as DNA, the CDR3 is TGTGCCAGCAGCTTAGACCTCGGGGATTCCTACGAGCAGTACTTC.